The clone carrying this T cell receptor beta chain showed up just a few times. Its antigen remains unidentified. One entry per CDR3 protein results from TCRdb running MiXCR on the reads. This table has about 440,000 distinct CDR3 sequences, 25% to 40% appearing once. The data were obtained in a study of T cell repertoires in cytomegalovirus infection. About the research overall: Public TCR beta signature analysis indicated the presence of both CMV infection and matching HLA type.

Study outcomes and limitations: What dominated the ex vivo response were HLA-C-restricted CMV-specific TCR beta clonotypes. CMV carriers with the relevant HLA were identified by cumulative public TCR beta family frequency.

The J segment lost 5 bases and the V segment lost 2 bases, leaving 3 bases of the junction unmatched. The length of the CDR3 is 14 residues. Germline CDR1 and CDR2: SGHAT and FQDESV (reference sequence). J is TRBJ2-4 and V is TRBV11-1, with 7 nucleotides matching TRBD1. The source is a human donor in good health (CMV status not recorded). Some clones in this sample may be carry-over from other donors' samples. The source material was PBMCs. The CDR3 loop is CASSLRDSENIQYF. DNA for the CDR3: TGTGCCAGCAGCTTACGGGACAGTGAAAACATTCAGTACTTC.